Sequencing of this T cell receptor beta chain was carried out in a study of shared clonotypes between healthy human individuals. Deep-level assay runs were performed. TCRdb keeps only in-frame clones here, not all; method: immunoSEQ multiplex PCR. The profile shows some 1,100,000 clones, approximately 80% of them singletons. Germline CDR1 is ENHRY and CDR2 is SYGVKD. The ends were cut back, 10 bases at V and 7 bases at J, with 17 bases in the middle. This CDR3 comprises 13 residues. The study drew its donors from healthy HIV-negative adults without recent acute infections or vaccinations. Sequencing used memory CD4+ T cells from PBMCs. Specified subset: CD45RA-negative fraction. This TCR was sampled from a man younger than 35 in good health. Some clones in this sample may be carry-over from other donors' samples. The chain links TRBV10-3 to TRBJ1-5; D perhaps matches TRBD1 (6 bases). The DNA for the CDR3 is TGTGCCACCTGCCAGGGGCTAGAACAGCCCCAGCATTTT. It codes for CATCQGLEQPQHF.